The rows below give T cell receptor beta chains drawn from one sample of a study of PD-1 blockade in classical Hodgkin lymphoma. Generated by immunoSEQ multiplex PCR, the TCRdb table keeps only in-frame clones and is missing some. The profile shows almost 100,000 clones, over 85% of them singletons. This specimen was peripheral blood mononuclear cells (PBMCs), taken at baseline. The receptors were sampled from a human donor with classical Hodgkin lymphoma. CDR3s include the opening cysteine and the closing phenylalanine or tryptophan.

length	J	V	CDR3
18	TRBJ2-2	TRBV4-2	CASSPIMGTSVNTGELFF
18	TRBJ1-5	TRBV28	CASSFFGSSDYSNQPQHF
15	TRBJ1-2	TRBV15	CATSGELGKGFGYTF
13	TRBJ1-2	TRBV11-2	CASSLDRVYGYTF
15	TRBJ2-3	TRBV7-9	CASSLELAASDTQYF
16	TRBJ1-3	TRBV6-6	CASSYSAASAGNTIYF
11	TRBJ2-1	TRBV5-1	CASSLGSEQFF
13	TRBJ2-7	TRBV11-2	CASSLGGVYEQYF
14	TRBJ2-3	TRBV27	CASALAGRPDTQYF
13	TRBJ1-1	TRBV11-2	CASSFSGNTEAFF
14	TRBJ1-4	TRBV7-9	CASSEDTFNEKLFF
11	TRBJ2-4	TRBV6-5	CASSPGDIQYF
16	TRBJ2-1	TRBV18	CASSSIPPRSYNEQFF
14	TRBJ2-1	TRBV5-1	CASSRGLAVPEQFF
14	TRBJ1-1	TRBV28	CASSLLALNTEAFF
15	TRBJ2-7	TRBV19	CASSIDQAGSYEQYF
12	TRBJ1-2	TRBV6-1	CASRPQGVGYTF
14	TRBJ1-2	TRBV5-1	CASSLGQGDYGYTF
15	TRBJ2-5	TRBV11-2	CASSFKNPLGETQYF
14	TRBJ2-2	TRBV19	CASSSSGTTGELFF
17	TRBJ2-1	TRBV5-1	CASSLAGGAGVSNEQFF
15	TRBJ2-1	TRBV11-2	CASSLWRERRNEQFF
17	TRBJ2-5	TRBV4-1	CASSHAPGSTVLETQYF